Included here is one T cell receptor (beta chain) sequence, with context. Its antigen is undetermined. The read stops 3 residues short of the end of the CDR3; the missing end is completed from the germline J gene. The data stem from a study of T cells in women clearing cervical HPV infection. Background on the study: Case blood drawn at lesion detection; control blood after infection cleared. Cases' blood sampling followed lesion detection by median about 150 days (90 to 200). Study-wide findings and caveats: TRBV6-7 abundance was lower in cases than controls (about 0.099% versus 0.16%).

Cervical HPV DNA detected by MY09/MY11 PCR, typed by dot-blot. Using immunoSEQ multiplex PCR, the repertoire was profiled, and TCRdb retains in-frame clones only, with some absent. This repertoire includes around 30,000 clones. With 3 bases clipped from V and 6 bases from J, the junction kept 8 bases outside the gene matches. Germline V gene data show CDR1 as SGHKS and CDR2 as YYEKEE (reference sequence). The CDR3 runs to 15 residues. Sequenced: blood buffy coat. The sequence derives from a woman aged 18-70 years with a cervical HPV16 infection that either progressed to CIN3+ or cleared (not recorded which). The chain is built from TRBV5-5 and TRBJ1-2; TRBD1 matches at 10 bases. Incomplete CDR3 DNA: TGTGCCAGCAGCTATACCGGGACAGGGGTTCATGGC. Translating gives CASSYTGTGVHG. The CDR3 reads in full as CASSYTGTGVHGYTF.